This is a list of T cell receptor beta chains from one sample in a study of shared clonotypes between healthy human individuals. Sequencing used immunoSEQ multiplex PCR; TCRdb keeps in-frame clones, though not all of them. The table shows some 500,000 clones, with about 96% occurring only once. The specimen was naive CD4+ T cells sorted from blood. Receptors originate from a woman in her twenties or thirties in good health. CDR3s include the opening cysteine and the closing phenylalanine or tryptophan. Fields, in order: J gene, clone size, D gene, V gene, CDR3 DNA, CDR3 protein. A D gene is named only where the DNA matches it firmly. Size is stated for part of the rows, as once, few or many counts, or as a class when the clone is expanded.

TRBJ1-1,-,TRBD1,TRBV7-9,TGTGCCAGCAGCTCCTCAGGGGGGGAAGCTTTCTTT,CASSSSGGEAFF
TRBJ2-1,-,TRBD2,TRBV19,TGTGCCAGTAGTCCCCACCGGACTAGCGGGAGTAGCAATGAGCAGTTCTTC,CASSPHRTSGSSNEQFF
TRBJ2-3,-,-,TRBV4-1,TGCGCCAGCAGCCAAGAAAACTTGGGAACCACAGATACGCAGTATTTT,CASSQENLGTTDTQYF
TRBJ2-3,-,TRBD2,TRBV5-1,TGCGCCAGCAGCTTGGTTCGCCTAGCGGGAGTCCCAGATACGCAGTATTTT,CASSLVRLAGVPDTQYF
TRBJ1-1,once,-,TRBV7-3,TGTGCCAGCAGCTCGGACCCCTTAACTGAAGCTTTCTTT,CASSSDPLTEAFF
TRBJ2-7,-,-,TRBV28,TGTGCCAGCAGTTCTTCTACGAATGAGCAGTACTTC,CASSSSTNEQYF
TRBJ2-7,-,-,TRBV28,TGTGCCAGCAGTTCCGATAGGGAGTATGGGTACGAGCAGTACTTC,CASSSDREYGYEQYF
TRBJ1-5,-,-,TRBV5-6,TGTGCCAGCAGCTTTGGTAGGCCGTTAAATCAGCCCCAGCATTTT,CASSFGRPLNQPQHF
TRBJ2-3,-,TRBD2,TRBV5-1,TGCGCCAGCAGCTTAACTAGCGGGTACCCAGATACGCAGTATTTT,CASSLTSGYPDTQYF
TRBJ2-7,-,TRBD2,TRBV6-1,TGTGCCAGCAGAAAGACTAGCGGGACCTACGAGCAGTACTTC,CASRKTSGTYEQYF
TRBJ2-7,-,TRBD2,TRBV7-2,TGTGCCAGCAGCTTAGACCCAGCGGGACGACCCTACGAGCAGTACTTC,CASSLDPAGRPYEQYF
TRBJ2-7,once,-,TRBV28,TGTGCCAGCAGTTTCTCGGGACCGCCCTACGAGCAGTACTTC,CASSFSGPPYEQYF
TRBJ1-1,-,-,TRBV19,TGTGCCAGTACTACACGGCAGGGGCGGAACACTGAAGCTTTCTTT,CASTTRQGRNTEAFF
TRBJ2-7,-,TRBD2,TRBV5-4,TGTGCCAGCAGCTCCGGACTAGCGGGAGGTTTGACCTCCTACGAGCAGTACTTC,CASSSGLAGGLTSYEQYF
TRBJ2-3,-,TRBD2,TRBV11-3,TGTGCCAGCAGCTCGGGACTAGCGGGCACAGATACGCAGTATTTT,CASSSGLAGTDTQYF
TRBJ1-2,-,-,TRBV7-8,TGTGCCAGCAGCTTACGAGGACAGCACTGGAGAGATGGCTACACCTTC,CASSLRGQHWRDGYTF
TRBJ2-7,-,-,TRBV4-1,TGCGCCAGCAGCCAAGGTGGCACGGGAGAGCCCTACGAGCAGTACTTC,CASSQGGTGEPYEQYF
TRBJ1-5,-,-,TRBV19,TGTGCCAGTAAGGCGGACAGATCTAGCAATCAGCCCCAGCATTTT,CASKADRSSNQPQHF
TRBJ2-2,-,TRBD1,TRBV5-6,TGTGCCAGCAGCTATAGGACAGGGGCGGGAACCGGGGAGCTGTTTTTT,CASSYRTGAGTGELFF
TRBJ2-3,-,-,TRBV10-1,TGCGCCAGCAGTGGAGACACAGATACGCAGTATTTT,CASSGDTDTQYF
TRBJ1-2,-,TRBD1,TRBV28,TGTGCCAGCAGTTCCGTGACAGGGAAAGTTCTCCAGGGCTACACCTTC,CASSSVTGKVLQGYTF
TRBJ2-7,once,-,TRBV5-1,TGCGCCAGCAGCTTAGCAGGGAACTACGAGCAGTACTTC,CASSLAGNYEQYF
TRBJ1-4,-,-,TRBV5-1,TGCGCCAGCAGCCAAATAGAATCAACTAATGAAAAACTGTTTTTT,CASSQIESTNEKLFF
TRBJ2-7,-,TRBD2,TRBV10-3,TGTGCCATCAGTGTTTCAGCGGGAGCCTACGAGCAGTACTTC,CAISVSAGAYEQYF
TRBJ2-3,-,-,TRBV7-9,TGTGCCAGCAGTTCAGACCGTACCGGCACAGATACGCAGTATTTT,CASSSDRTGTDTQYF
TRBJ2-7,-,TRBD1,TRBV23-1,TGCGCCAGCACGAGGGGGCCCTACGAGCAGTACTTC,CASTRGPYEQYF
TRBJ1-1,-,-,TRBV9,TGTGCCAGCAGCGTAGGGGTGGGGATGGCCATGAACACTGAAGCTTTCTTT,CASSVGVGMAMNTEAFF
TRBJ1-5,-,TRBD1,TRBV7-2,TGTGCCAGCAGTCGTACGACAGGGGTCGGGCAGCCCCAGCATTTT,CASSRTTGVGQPQHF
TRBJ1-1,-,-,TRBV19,TGTGCCAGTATGAACTGGAGGAACACTGAAGCTTTCTTT,CASMNWRNTEAFF
TRBJ2-5,once,-,TRBV7-2,TGTGCCAGCAGCTTAGAGCGGATCCAAGAGACCCAGTACTTC,CASSLERIQETQYF
TRBJ2-3,-,-,TRBV4-2,TGTGCCAGCAGCCAAGGATATAGGGCTACAGATACGCAGTATTTT,CASSQGYRATDTQYF
TRBJ1-3,once,TRBD1,TRBV28,TGTGCCACCGCGGACAGGCGGGGAAACACCATATATTTT,CATADRRGNTIYF
TRBJ2-7,-,TRBD1,TRBV28,TGTGCCAGCAGTTTCCCCGGGACAGGGTTGTTCGAGCAGTACTTC,CASSFPGTGLFEQYF
TRBJ1-1,-,TRBD1,TRBV27,TGTGCCAGCAGTCTAGACAGGGGTAGACTGAACACTGAAGCTTTCTTT,CASSLDRGRLNTEAFF
TRBJ2-3,once,TRBD1,TRBV19,TGTGCCAGTAGTACGGGACAGGGGGCTGGGGCAGATACGCAGTATTTT,CASSTGQGAGADTQYF
TRBJ2-1,-,TRBD2,TRBV29-1,TGCAGTATTTGGGGAGCGGGAGGCGGCCCTTACAATGAGCAGTTCTTC,CSIWGAGGGPYNEQFF
TRBJ1-2,-,-,TRBV2,TGTGCCAGCAGTGTAGGAGAAATCTATGGCTACACCTTC,CASSVGEIYGYTF